This T cell receptor (beta chain) stems from a study of human CD4 T cells and Enterobacteriaceae (dated by TCRdb to the early 2020s). What the study reported, not specific to this receptor: The reactivity of ex vivo clonotypes was inferred solely through the matching of nucleotide sequences to CFSE-low cultures from the same donors. Ex vivo, broadly cross-reactive clonotypes appeared more expanded than specific ones, with about 55% of the 19 and about 65% of the roughly 34 in the top 5%.

CDR1 and CDR2 (KGHSH, LQKENI) derive from the germline V gene. The cysteine opens and the phenylalanine closes a CDR3 of 12 amino acids. Only the CDR3 region is kept as DNA, spanning 36 bases read in frame from base 1. At the junction V is shortened by 4 bases and J by 7 bases, with 7 bases in between. Deep-level sequencing, with a detection sensitivity of one cell in 200,000, was applied to the ex vivo total memory CD4+ samples. The QIAamp DNA Micro Kit was used to extract genomic DNA from cell pellets, and spectrophotometry was used to check the quantity and purity of the genomic DNA. Amplification of TCR Vbeta CDR3 regions was performed with the immunoSEQ multiplex PCR assay. The amplicons were sequenced on the Illumina HiSeq platform. Each retrieved sequence was 87 nucleotides long and included the CDR3 region. In the source study's methods: A clonotype was defined as a unique productive TCR Vbeta nucleotide sequence and was quantified by productive template frequency from ImmunoSEQ Analyzer V3.0. Expanded clonotypes were defined using a threshold set at the top 5th percentile of each repertoire ranked by frequency. Repertoire overlap was computed as Chao-Jaccard with the R package fossil and visualized by nonmetric multidimensional scaling with the R package MASS. Held by TCRdb, this immuneACCESS table contains in-frame sequences only and omits some clones. Under half of the omission traces to an unresolved V gene where checked; the cause of the rest is unknown. V, J and clone size derive from that table, while D and trimming were established from the DNA sequence. The sample yields tens of thousands of clones; about 80% were counted once. The ten largest clones represent around 1.7% of the sample.

On a FACSAria III, memory CD4+ T cells were FACS-sorted to over 95% purity, defined as all CD4+ cells except CD45RA+CCR7+CD95- naive cells. Blood from healthy donors was obtained from blood donation centers in Switzerland. Positive selection with CD4 and CD14 magnetic microbeads was used to enrich total CD4+ T cells and monocytes. Before sorting, CD8+, CD14+, CD16+, CD56+, CD19+ and CD25-bright cells were excluded. In a couple of blood donors, total memory CD4+ T cells were sequenced directly ex vivo to assess in vivo expansion of bacteria-reactive clonotypes. Ficoll-Paque Plus was used to isolate peripheral blood mononuclear cells from donor blood. This clone was counted between two and nine times. Its antigen is not yet known. Base qualities are not provided; no much larger clone lies one nucleotide away.

The receptor comes from a human donor in good health. This sequence uses TRBV18 and TRBJ1-4; the D gene remains uncertain. The sequencing sample was made of memory CD4+ T cells from blood. Explained via the paper, the cell subset or site label denotes: total memory CD4 T cells sorted directly ex vivo, unstimulated. The encoded CDR3 is CASSLLGEKLFF. The DNA reads as follows: TGTGCCAGCTCACTATTAGGTGAAAAACTGTTTTTT.